The 28 T cell receptor beta chains given below trace back to one sample, sequenced in a study of T-cell memory formation after mild COVID-19. TCRdb ran MiXCR on the 5' RACE reads and lists one entry per CDR3 protein. The sample has about 350,000 distinct CDR3 sequences, approximately 15% seen once; the top ten hold around a fifth. The source material was PBMCs or a T cell subset sorted from them (not recorded which). Receptors were obtained from a man between 18 and 29 years old who had mild COVID-19 (a few samples of this study predate the infection). Cell type and time point are not known.

The chain recombines TRBV10-2 with TRBJ1-6; D is unclear. V lost 6 bases and J 6 bases, leaving 12 bases between the germline ends. CDR1 and CDR2 from the germline V gene are WSHSY and SAAADI. This CDR3 comprises 14 residues. The CDR3 loop reads CASRATMGNSPLHF. The CDR3 DNA follows: TGCGCCAGCAGGGCCACCATGGGTAATTCACCCCTCCACTTT.

This clonotype was detected a few times. The rearrangement links TRBV29-1 to TRBJ2-1; 12 bases match TRBD1. The CDR3 totals 17 residues. The germline CDR1 and CDR2 sequences are SQVTM and ANQGSEA. J was trimmed by 4 bases and V by 4 bases; bases with no gene match: 11. CDR3 in amino acids: CSVGDRGRIKPYNEQFF. The CDR3 DNA is TGCAGCGTTGGGGACAGGGGGCGCATCAAACCATACAATGAGCAGTTCTTC.

Only a few counts were recorded for this clonotype. The V call is TRBV4-1, the J call TRBJ1-5; D is perhaps TRBD1 (5 bases). The CDR3 sequence is 18 residues long. In germline, CDR1 is MGHRA, CDR2 YSYEKL. The V gene lost 0 bases and the J gene lost 1 base, with 16 bases spanning the gap. DNA for the CDR3: TGCGCCAGCAGCCAAGATTTAACGGGGCCTCGGAGCAATCAGCCCCAGCATTTT. Translated: CASSQDLTGPRSNQPQHF.

The chain uses TRBV19 and TRBJ2-3; D may be TRBD1 or TRBD2 (5 bases each). V dropped 7 bases and J dropped 0 bases, with 14 bases sitting between them. The CDR3 is 15 residues long. Germline CDR1 reads LNHDA; CDR2 reads SQIVND (reference sequence). The CDR3, as DNA: TGTGCCAGTACTATCGGGACGGCTAGCACAGATACGCAGTATTTT. It encodes CASTIGTASTDTQYF.

This clonotype was counted only a few times. The rearrangement uses TRBV5-1 and TRBJ2-1; TRBD2 agrees at 16 bases. This CDR3 spans 16 amino acids. V dropped 1 base and J dropped 8; count of bases not matched to a gene: 3. Germline-derived CDR1 and CDR2 are SGHRS and YFSETQ. In nucleotides, the CDR3 is TGCGCCAGCAGCTTGACCGGGACTAGCGGGGGGGATGAGCAGTTCTTC. Its protein product is CASSLTGTSGGDEQFF.

A few counts support this clonotype. The chain combines TRBV12-3 or TRBV12-4 with TRBJ1-6; 8 positions match TRBD1. J lost 6 bases, V lost 7 bases, and 11 bases had no gene match. CDR3 length: 16 amino acids. DNA of the CDR3: TGTGCCAGCACTCCCGAGGACAGGGTTATTAATTCACCCCTCCACTTT. It codes for CASTPEDRVINSPLHF.

This clonotype was counted between two and nine times. The genes are TRBV7-2 and TRBJ2-1; 10 nucleotides align to TRBD2. V lost 7 bases to trimming and J lost 0 bases; unmatched junction nucleotides: 12. The CDR3 runs to 18 residues. CDR1 SGHTA and CDR2 FQGNSA come from the germline V gene. CDR3 in amino acids: CASTYSGGLESSYNEQFF. CDR3 nucleotides: TGTGCCAGCACCTATAGCGGGGGGCTTGAAAGCTCCTACAATGAGCAGTTCTTC.

This clonotype turned up a few times. One end of the junction fails to match germline, which may point to a read error. This CDR3 reads CASSRQGNADTKYF. Written as DNA, the CDR3 is TGCGCCAGCAGCCGACAGGGGAACGCAGATACGAAGTATTTT. V is TRBV4-3 and J is TRBJ2-3; TRBD1 aligns across 8 bases. Germline V gene sequence: CDR1 LGHNA, CDR2 YSLEER. The CDR3 has 14 residues.

This clonotype was detected a few times. The J gene is TRBJ2-3, the V gene TRBV5-1; D is unresolved. The CDR3 loop spans 14 amino acids. Germline values: CDR1 SGHRS, CDR2 YFSETQ. V dropped 3 bases and J dropped 3 bases, with 11 bases sitting between them. CDR3 in DNA: TGCGCCAGCAGCTCTGACCCGCGGACAGATACGCAGTATTTT. Translated: CASSSDPRTDTQYF.

In this sample, this clonotype turned up many times. The chain combines TRBV7-8 with TRBJ2-1; the D is unclear. The CDR3 has 14 residues. The germline gives CDR1 SGHVS, CDR2 FQNEAQ. V was pared by 0 bases and J by 0 bases, with 3 bases between. For the CDR3, the DNA is TGTGCCAGCAGCTTAGCAGGCTCCTACAATGAGCAGTTCTTC. This sequence encodes CASSLAGSYNEQFF.

The sample holds a few counts of this clonotype. J is TRBJ2-3 and V is TRBV20-1, with 7 bases lining up with TRBD1. The V and J ends lost 0 bases and 6 bases, in that order; junction bases with no gene match: 9. The CDR3 consists of 15 residues. CDR1 is DFQATT and CDR2 is SNEGSKA in the germline V gene (reference sequence). CDR3 coding DNA: TGCAGTGCTAGAGATCGGACAGGCCCCCTGGATACGCAGTATTTT. The encoded protein is CSARDRTGPLDTQYF.

The CDR3 DNA reads TGTGCCAGCAGCTTAGATGGAGGGTGGAACACTGAAGCTTTCTTT. It is translated as CASSLDGGWNTEAFF. The rearrangement links TRBV7-8 to TRBJ1-1, with D uncertain. There are 15 residues in the CDR3. The ends were cut back, 1 base at V and 1 base at J, with 10 bases in the middle. Germline V gene lookup returns CDR1 SGHVS and CDR2 FQNEAQ.

In its sample, this clonotype was seen a few times. The chain couples TRBV7-9 to TRBJ2-5; the match to TRBD2 covers 11 bases. The germline gives CDR1 SEHNR, CDR2 FQNEAQ (reference sequence). V lost 2 bases and J lost 1; bases outside the gene matches: 3. The CDR3 totals 16 residues. The chain's CDR3 is CASSLPGTSGQETQYF. In DNA, the CDR3 is TGTGCCAGCAGCTTACCCGGGACTAGCGGCCAAGAGACCCAGTACTTC. Combining the CDR3 with reference TRBV7-9 and TRBJ2-5 gives the whole variable domain DTGVSQNPRHKITKRGQNVTFRCDPISEHNRLYWYRQTLGQGPEFLTYFQNEAQLEKSRLLSDRFSAERPKGSFSTLEIQRTEQGDSAMYLCASSLPGTSGQETQYFGPGTRLLVL.

In its sample, this clonotype was seen a few times. V gene TRBV7-2 combines with J gene TRBJ1-6; a possible D gene is TRBD1 (5 bases). Looked up from germline, CDR1 is SGHTA and CDR2 is FQGNSA. V was clipped by 4 bases and J by 5 bases, with 21 bases between them. The CDR3 consists of 18 residues. The CDR3 bases are TGTGCCAGCAGCTACATCTGGGACGGACGGCGAAATAATTCACCCCTCCACTTT. Protein: CASSYIWDGRRNNSPLHF. The whole variable domain, filled in from reference TRBV7-2 and TRBJ1-6, reads GAGVSQSPSNKVTEKGKDVELRCDPISGHTALYWYRQSLGQGLEFLIYFQGNSAPDKSGLPSDRFSAERTGGSVSTLTIQRTQQEDSAVYLCASSYIWDGRRNNSPLHFGNGTRLTVT.

This chain uses TRBV4-3 with TRBJ1-4; TRBD1 matches at 8 bases. Trimming cost V 0 bases and J 4 bases; bases outside gene matches: 4. Germline V gene sequence: CDR1 LGHNA, CDR2 YSLEER. The CDR3 extends over 16 amino acids. CDR3 loop: CASSQDSTGGNEKLFF. For the CDR3, the DNA is TGCGCCAGCAGCCAAGATAGTACAGGGGGTAATGAAAAACTGTTTTTT.

In this sample, this clonotype turned up many times. The rearrangement links TRBV12-3 or TRBV12-4 to TRBJ2-2; 8 bases agree with TRBD2. V dropped 4 bases and J dropped 4; count of bases not matched to a gene: 8. The CDR3 has 16 residues. In DNA form, the CDR3 reads TGTGCCAGCAGTTCTTATAGCGGGGAGCCCACCGGGGAGCTGTTTTTT. It is translated as CASSSYSGEPTGELFF.

This clonotype has just a few counts. The chain recombines TRBV5-1 with TRBJ2-3; the D is unclear. The CDR3 has 14 amino acids. From germline, CDR1 is SGHRS and CDR2 YFSETQ. Trimming pared 2 bases from V and 2 bases from J, leaving 9 bases between. CDR3 amino acids: CASSFSPDTDTQYF. The CDR3 bases are TGCGCCAGCAGCTTTTCTCCGGACACAGATACGCAGTATTTT. Full variable domain (remainder filled in from reference TRBV5-1 and TRBJ2-3): KAGVTQTPRYLIKTRGQQVTLSCSPISGHRSVSWYQQTPGQGLQFLFEYFSETQRNKGNFPGRFSGRQFSNSRSEMNVSTLELGDSALYLCASSFSPDTDTQYFGPGTRLTVL.

This clonotype was recorded many times. The V gene is TRBV9, the J gene TRBJ1-1; 9 bases align to TRBD1. The V gene end was trimmed by 3 bases and the J gene end by 1 base; junction bases not matched to a gene: 4. Germline loops: CDR1 SGDLS, CDR2 YYNGEE. There are 15 residues in the CDR3. CDR3 amino acids: CASSAGTGSNTEAFF. In nucleotides, the CDR3 is TGTGCCAGCAGCGCCGGGACAGGGTCGAACACTGAAGCTTTCTTT.

Only a few counts were recorded for this clonotype. The V gene is TRBV7-2, the J gene TRBJ1-1; the D gene is possibly TRBD1 (6 bases). The V end lost 5 bases, the J end lost 3 bases, and 13 bases lay between the germline ends. This CDR3 comprises 14 residues. CDR1 and CDR2 from the germline V gene are SGHTA and FQGNSA. The CDR3 loop reads CASSGGGSDTEAFF. CDR3 nucleotides: TGTGCCAGCAGCGGAGGGGGTTCGGACACTGAAGCTTTCTTT.

The chain joins TRBV10-3 to TRBJ2-5, with unresolved D. Trimming removed 2 bases from V and 3 bases from J, with 4 bases in between. Germline loops: CDR1 ENHRY, CDR2 SYGVKD. The CDR3 runs 12 residues. DNA for the CDR3: TGTGCCATCAGTGAGAGGGAAGAGACCCAGTACTTC. Its translation is CAISEREETQYF.

This sequence joins TRBV20-1 and TRBJ2-3; 8 bases agree with TRBD2. V lost 6 bases to trimming and J lost 2 bases; unmatched junction nucleotides: 7. From germline, CDR1 is DFQATT and CDR2 SNEGSKA (reference sequence). CDR3 length: 14 residues. CDR3 sequence (DNA): TGCAGTGCCCCCGGGACTAGGGTCACAGATACGCAGTATTTT. As protein: CSAPGTRVTDTQYF.

This rearrangement joins TRBV20-1 to TRBJ2-1, with 7 bases that match TRBD2. V gave up 2 bases and J gave up 5 bases; unmatched junction bases: 15. Germline CDR1 is DFQATT and CDR2 is SNEGSKA (reference sequence). There are 17 residues in the CDR3. The chain's CDR3 is CSARHPSIGGWHNEQFF. DNA for the CDR3: TGCAGTGCTAGACACCCCAGCATCGGGGGGTGGCACAATGAGCAGTTCTTC.

This clonotype was picked up a small number of times. This CDR3 is CASSTTGTGAPLHF. CDR3 nucleotide sequence: TGTGCCAGCAGCACGACCGGGACAGGGGCACCCCTCCACTTT. The chain recombines TRBV9 with TRBJ1-6; TRBD1 aligns across 10 bases. This CDR3 has 14 amino acids. Germline CDR1 is SGDLS and CDR2 is YYNGEE. The junction had 6 bases not matched to a gene; V was cut back by 4 bases and J by 11 bases. Full variable domain (rest looked up from reference TRBV9 and TRBJ1-6): DSGVTQTPKHLITATGQRVTLRCSPRSGDLSVYWYQQSLDQGLQFLIQYYNGEERAKGNILERFSAQQFPDLHSELNLSSLELGDSALYFCASSTTGTGAPLHFGNGTRLTVT.

Ten or more counts support this clonotype. The chain recombines TRBV4-2 with TRBJ1-2; 9 bases match TRBD1. Trimming cost V 0 bases and J 3 bases; bases outside gene matches: 2. CDR1 is LGHNA, CDR2 YNFKEQ, per germline. There are 15 residues in the CDR3. The CDR3 loop reads CASSQDRDRDYGYTF. The DNA for the CDR3 is TGTGCCAGCAGCCAAGACCGGGACAGGGACTATGGCTACACCTTC.

This clonotype has more than one count but fewer than ten. V and J are TRBV20-1 and TRBJ1-1; a weak D match, TRBD1 (5 bases). Deletions cut 0 bases from V and 6 bases from J, with 8 bases between. This CDR3 contains 12 residues. Germline-derived CDR1 and CDR2 are DFQATT and SNEGSKA (reference sequence). CDR3 DNA sequence: TGCAGTGCTAGAGACCGACAGCCTGAAGCTTTCTTT. Translation gives CSARDRQPEAFF.

The J gene is TRBJ2-3, the V gene TRBV20-1, with 9 bases matching TRBD2. The CDR3 runs 14 residues. With 5 bases clipped from V and 4 bases from J, the junction kept 7 bases outside the gene matches. Germline V gene sequence: CDR1 DFQATT, CDR2 SNEGSKA (reference sequence). CDR3 DNA: TGCAGTGCTGGCGGGGGGGGTAACGCAGATACGCAGTATTTT. It is translated as CSAGGGGNADTQYF.

The table lists this clonotype with a few counts. The chain uses TRBV20-1 and TRBJ2-3; D is possibly TRBD2 (5 bases). Trimming removed 6 bases from V and 2 bases from J, with 18 bases in between. CDR1 is DFQATT and CDR2 is SNEGSKA in the germline V gene (reference sequence). The CDR3 is made up of 15 amino acids. CDR3 nucleotide sequence: TGCAGTGCCGAGCCGTCACTAGATCCCACAGATACGCAGTATTTT. This gives the protein CSAEPSLDPTDTQYF.

V is TRBV6-5 and J is TRBJ1-2; D perhaps matches TRBD1 (6 bases). V gave up 6 bases and J gave up 4 bases, with 12 bases separating them. This CDR3 region has 13 residues. CDR1 is MNHEY, CDR2 SVGAGI, per germline. CDR3 amino acids: CASSVRGAYGYTF. The CDR3 DNA reads TGTGCCAGCAGCGTCAGGGGAGCCTATGGCTACACCTTC.